The rows below give T cell receptor beta chains drawn from one sample of a study of blood T cell repertoires in COVID-19. Clones were read by immunoSEQ multiplex PCR, and TCRdb kept only the in-frame ones, dropping some. The sample consists of about 200,000 clones, just under 85% of them appearing once. The sequenced sample was peripheral blood. The source is a man aged 55 to 69 with COVID-19, enrolled during active disease. CDR3s include the opening cysteine and the closing phenylalanine or tryptophan. A D gene is named only where the DNA matches it firmly. Clone size is stated in some rows and not others, as once, few, many or a class when expanded.

abundance,j_gene,v_gene,len,d_gene,CDR3nt,CDR3aa
.,TRBJ2-3,TRBV30,14,.,TGTGCCTGGAGTCGGGTAACTAGCACAGATACGCAGTATTTT,CAWSRVTSTDTQYF
.,TRBJ2-2,TRBV21-1,16,.,TGTGCCAGCAGCAAAGTGGCGGGGTGCGTAACCGGGGAGCTGTTTTTT,CASSKVAGCVTGELFF
few,TRBJ2-3,TRBV27,12,.,TGTGCCAGCAGTTCTATGACAGATACGCAGTATTTT,CASSSMTDTQYF
.,TRBJ2-7,TRBV5-5,15,TRBD1,TGTGCCAGCAGCTTGGTATGGACAGGGACCTACGAGCAGTACTTC,CASSLVWTGTYEQYF
.,TRBJ1-1,TRBV18,14,TRBD1,TGTGCCAGCTCACCAGACAGGGGTAGGGCTGAAGCTTTCTTT,CASSPDRGRAEAFF
.,TRBJ1-3,TRBV5-1,14,.,TGCGCCAGCAGCCCCCGAGACTCTGGAAACACCATATATTTT,CASSPRDSGNTIYF
once,TRBJ2-2,TRBV10-3,14,TRBD2,TGTGCCATCAGTGTGGGGGGGGACACCGGGGAGCTGTTTTTT,CAISVGGDTGELFF
.,TRBJ2-1,TRBV4-1,18,.,TGCGCCAGCAGCCAAGATACGGGTCCAGGGGCGTCCTACAATGAGCAGTTCTTC,CASSQDTGPGASYNEQFF
.,TRBJ2-5,TRBV5-6,15,.,TGTGCCAGCACCAGAGGACCAGGAGGGAGTGAGACCCAGTACTTC,CASTRGPGGSETQYF
.,TRBJ2-1,TRBV27,13,TRBD2,TGTGCCAGCAGGAGCGGGGGTTACAATGAGCAGTTCTTC,CASRSGGYNEQFF
.,TRBJ1-2,TRBV19,15,.,TGTGCCAGTAGTCGCCAGGGGCCCCTTAACTATGGCTACACCTTC,CASSRQGPLNYGYTF
.,TRBJ2-1,TRBV4-2,14,TRBD2,TGTGCCAGCAGCCAATCTGCGGGAGCAACTTACCGGTTCTTC,CASSQSAGATYRFF
.,TRBJ2-1,TRBV7-2,19,.,TGTGCCAGCAGCCCCCCCGGACTCAATCCATTAAACTCCTACAATGAGCAGTTCTTC,CASSPPGLNPLNSYNEQFF
.,TRBJ2-7,TRBV30,13,.,TGTGCCTCCTCCAGTACAGGGATCGTCGAGCAGTACTTC,CASSSTGIVEQYF
.,TRBJ2-7,TRBV7-9,14,.,TGTGCCAGCAGCTTAGACCTAGCTGCCTTCGAGCAGTACTTC,CASSLDLAAFEQYF
once,TRBJ2-5,TRBV7-9,17,TRBD2,TGTGCCAGCAGCTTAGGGACTAGCGGGGGGTTACAAGAGACCCAGTACTTC,CASSLGTSGGLQETQYF
.,TRBJ1-5,TRBV10-3,14,.,TGTGCCATCAGCCCCGCCCGGGGCAATCAGCCCCAGCATTTT,CAISPARGNQPQHF
few,TRBJ1-3,TRBV28,14,.,TGTGCCAGCGGCGCGGGGTCCTCTGGAAACACCATATATTTT,CASGAGSSGNTIYF
.,TRBJ1-2,TRBV21-1,13,.,TGTGCCAGCAGTAAAGGCGGGTACTATGGCTACACCTTC,CASSKGGYYGYTF
.,TRBJ1-3,TRBV7-9,16,TRBD1,TGTGCCAGCAGTGTCCTTACAGGGGGCTCTGGAAACACCATATATTTT,CASSVLTGGSGNTIYF
few,TRBJ1-5,TRBV11-2,14,.,TGTGCCAGCAGCACCGACGTCAGGAATCAGCCCCAGCATTTT,CASSTDVRNQPQHF
.,TRBJ1-2,TRBV29-1,11,.,TGCAGCGTTTCCACCGGCTATGGCTACACCTTC,CSVSTGYGYTF
.,TRBJ2-2,TRBV4-3,16,TRBD1,TGCGCCAGCAGCCAAGGGCCAGGGGGCGACACCGGGGAGCTGTTTTTT,CASSQGPGGDTGELFF